This TCR beta chain was sequenced during a study of blood T cell repertoires in COVID-19. The wider study: There were acute and convalescent COVID-19 samples, and they came from the United States, Italy and Spain.

In the source study's methods: Nucleated cell counts were estimated from reference gene primer amplification. Sequencing was performed with immunoSEQ multiplex PCR; in TCRdb, only in-frame clones are kept and a portion is missing. The V and J calls and clone size were taken over from that table, and D and trimming were inferred from the DNA. The table has tens of thousands of clones, about 86% seen once. This clone appeared a single time. Material for sequencing was peripheral blood. This sequence originates from a human donor with active COVID-19. The donor label of this sample is uncertain.

Here the CDR3 reads CAISGSGGKNIQYF. The CDR3 DNA reads as TGTGCCATCAGTGGTTCCGGCGGAAAAAACATTCAGTACTTC. J is TRBJ2-4 and V is TRBV10-3; D not certain. The CDR3 loop spans 14 amino acids. In germline, CDR1 is ENHRY, CDR2 SYGVKD. With 4 bases removed from V and 4 bases from J, the gap between germline ends came to 11 bases.